The entry below gives a single T cell receptor (beta chain) sequence along with its context. Trimming removed 2 bases from V and 3 bases from J; junction bases left unmatched: 7. Per the germline V gene, CDR1 is MNHNY and CDR2 is SVGAGI (reference sequence). The CDR3 runs to 16 residues. The data belong to a study of OX40 agonist ivuxolimab in advanced cancers. Data came from immunoSEQ multiplex PCR; TCRdb stores just in-frame clones and leaves some out. The table shows around 80,000 clones, with 84% occurring only once. The chain joins TRBV6-6 to TRBJ2-3; 8 bases line up with TRBD1. The TCR comes from an adult with an advanced solid tumor such as melanoma, head and neck, liver or kidney cancer. The specimen was CD4+ or CD8+ T cells sorted from blood, collected in a trial of the OX40 agonist ivuxolimab. CDR3 sequence (DNA): TGTGCCAGCAGTTACGCAGGACAGGGAAGGACAGATACGCAGTATTTT. This gives the protein CASSYAGQGRTDTQYF.